This T cell receptor beta chain was recorded in a study of control samples from healthy donors and cancer patients. CDR3 size: 15 residues. Trimming removed 5 bases from V and 5 bases from J; junction bases left unmatched: 4. Germline V gives CDR1 LNHDA, CDR2 SQIVND (reference sequence). This table comes from immunoSEQ multiplex PCR, and its TCRdb copy is limited to in-frame clones, with some not included. The sample records fewer than 200,000 clones, 96% being singletons. The chain combines TRBV19 with TRBJ2-5, with 14 bases identical to TRBD2. This clonotype was obtained from a woman in her 30s in good health. The sample consisted of blood. The DNA of the CDR3 is TGTGCCAGTAGTGTGGGGACTAGCGGGAGCGAGACCCAGTACTTC. Its protein is CASSVGTSGSETQYF. The whole variable domain, remainder taken from reference TRBV19 and TRBJ2-5, is DGGITQSPKYLFRKEGQNVTLSCEQNLNHDAMYWYRQDPGQGLRLIYYSQIVNDFQKGDIAEGYSVSREKKESFPLTVTSAQKNPTAFYLCASSVGTSGSETQYFGPGTRLLVL.